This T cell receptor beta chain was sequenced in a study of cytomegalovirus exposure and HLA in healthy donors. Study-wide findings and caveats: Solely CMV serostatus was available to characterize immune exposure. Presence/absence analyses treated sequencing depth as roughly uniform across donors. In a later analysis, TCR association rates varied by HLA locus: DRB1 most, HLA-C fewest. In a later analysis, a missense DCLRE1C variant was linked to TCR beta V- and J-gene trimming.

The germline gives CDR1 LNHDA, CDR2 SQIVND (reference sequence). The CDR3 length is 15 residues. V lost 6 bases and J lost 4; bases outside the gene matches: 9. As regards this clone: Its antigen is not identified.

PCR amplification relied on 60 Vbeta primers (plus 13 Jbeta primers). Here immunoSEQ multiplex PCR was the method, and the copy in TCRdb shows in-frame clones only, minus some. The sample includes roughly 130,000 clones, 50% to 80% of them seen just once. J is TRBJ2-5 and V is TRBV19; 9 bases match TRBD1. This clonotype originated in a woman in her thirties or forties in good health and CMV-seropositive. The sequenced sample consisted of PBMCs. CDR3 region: CASSTGTGNLETQYF. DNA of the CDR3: TGTGCCAGTAGCACCGGGACAGGGAATTTAGAGACCCAGTACTTC.